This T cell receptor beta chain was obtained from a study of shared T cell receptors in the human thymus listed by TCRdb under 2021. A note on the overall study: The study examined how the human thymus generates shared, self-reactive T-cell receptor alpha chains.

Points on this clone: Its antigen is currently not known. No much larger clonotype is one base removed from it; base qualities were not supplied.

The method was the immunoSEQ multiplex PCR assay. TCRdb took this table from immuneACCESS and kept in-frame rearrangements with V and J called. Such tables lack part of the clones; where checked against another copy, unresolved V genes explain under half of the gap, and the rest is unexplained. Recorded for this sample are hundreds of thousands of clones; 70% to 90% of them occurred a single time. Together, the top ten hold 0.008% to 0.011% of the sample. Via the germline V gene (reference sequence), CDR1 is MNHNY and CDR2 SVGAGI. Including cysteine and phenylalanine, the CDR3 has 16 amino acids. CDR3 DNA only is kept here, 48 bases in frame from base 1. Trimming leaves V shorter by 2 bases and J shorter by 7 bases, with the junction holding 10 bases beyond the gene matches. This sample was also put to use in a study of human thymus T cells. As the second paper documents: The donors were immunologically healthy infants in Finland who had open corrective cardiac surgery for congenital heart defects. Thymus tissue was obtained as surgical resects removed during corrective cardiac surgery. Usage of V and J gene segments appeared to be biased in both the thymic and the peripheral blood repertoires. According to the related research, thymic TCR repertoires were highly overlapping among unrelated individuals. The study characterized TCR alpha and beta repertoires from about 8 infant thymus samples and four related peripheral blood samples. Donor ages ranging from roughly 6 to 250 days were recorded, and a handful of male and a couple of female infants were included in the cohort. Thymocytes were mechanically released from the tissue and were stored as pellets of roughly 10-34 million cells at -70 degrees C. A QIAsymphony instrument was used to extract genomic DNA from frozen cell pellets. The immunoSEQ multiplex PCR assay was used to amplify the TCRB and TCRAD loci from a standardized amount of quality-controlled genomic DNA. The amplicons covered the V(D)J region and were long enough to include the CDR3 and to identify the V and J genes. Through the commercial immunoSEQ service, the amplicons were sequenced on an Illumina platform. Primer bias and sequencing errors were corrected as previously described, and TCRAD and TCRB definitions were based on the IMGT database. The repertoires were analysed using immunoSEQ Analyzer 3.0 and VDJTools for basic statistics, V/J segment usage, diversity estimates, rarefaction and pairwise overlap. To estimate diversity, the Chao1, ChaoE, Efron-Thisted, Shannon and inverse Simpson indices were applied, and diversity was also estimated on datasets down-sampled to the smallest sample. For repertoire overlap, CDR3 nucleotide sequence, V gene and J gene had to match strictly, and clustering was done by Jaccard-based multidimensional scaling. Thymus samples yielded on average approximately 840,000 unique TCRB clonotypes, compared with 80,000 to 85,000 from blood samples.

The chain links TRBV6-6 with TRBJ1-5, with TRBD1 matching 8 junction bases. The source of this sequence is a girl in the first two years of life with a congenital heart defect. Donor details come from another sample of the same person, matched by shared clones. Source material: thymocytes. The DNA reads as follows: TGTGCCAGCAGTTACGCCAGGGGGCAAGGGAACCAGCCCCAGCATTTT. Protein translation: CASSYARGQGNQPQHF.